This T cell receptor (beta chain) came from a study of cytomegalovirus exposure and HLA in healthy donors. Note on this clone: Antigen: not known.

The V end lost 3 bases, the J end lost 4 bases, and 2 bases lay between the germline ends. CDR1 and CDR2 (germline): MNHEY, SMNVEV (reference sequence). The CDR3 runs to 11 residues. Study-level findings and limits: Other equally common chains were less clonally expanded than HLA-associated TCR beta chains, a later analysis showed. Specificity for CMV antigens was confirmed in vitro for a few of the CMV-associated chains.

60 Vbeta and 13 Jbeta primers were used in PCR. Authors' processing steps: Per a later analysis, the number of unique TCR beta chains was around 80 million, of which around 10 million were shared. The repertoire was sequenced with immunoSEQ multiplex PCR; TCRdb's copy has only in-frame clones and lacks some. Clone size and the V and J calls come from that table; the DNA yielded D and trimming. The repertoire includes about 130,000 clones, approximately 71% of them detected once, and 2.5% to 3.5% sits in the top ten. Sequencing was performed on PBMCs. The chain combines TRBV27 with TRBJ2-3; D uncertain. The TCR comes from a woman aged 45 to 65 in good health and CMV-seronegative. Here the CDR3 DNA reads TGTGCCAGCAGTTTCTCAGATACGCAGTATTTT. Amino acids: CASSFSDTQYF.